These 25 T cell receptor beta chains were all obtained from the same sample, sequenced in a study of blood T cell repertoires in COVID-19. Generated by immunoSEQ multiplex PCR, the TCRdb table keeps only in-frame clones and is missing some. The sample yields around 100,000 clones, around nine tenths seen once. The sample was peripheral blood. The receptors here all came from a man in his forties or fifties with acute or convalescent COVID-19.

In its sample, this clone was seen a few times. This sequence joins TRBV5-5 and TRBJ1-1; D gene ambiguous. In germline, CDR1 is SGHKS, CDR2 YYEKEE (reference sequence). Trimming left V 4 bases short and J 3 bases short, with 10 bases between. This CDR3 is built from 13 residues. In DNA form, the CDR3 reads TGTGCCAGCAGCCTAACTAGCGACACTGAAGCTTTCTTT. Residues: CASSLTSDTEAFF.

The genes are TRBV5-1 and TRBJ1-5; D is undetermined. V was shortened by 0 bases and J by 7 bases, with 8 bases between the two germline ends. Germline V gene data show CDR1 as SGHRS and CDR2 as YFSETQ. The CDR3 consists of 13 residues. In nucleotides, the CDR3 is TGCGCCAGCAGCTTGGACCGAGGACAGCCCCAGCATTTT. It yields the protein CASSLDRGQPQHF.

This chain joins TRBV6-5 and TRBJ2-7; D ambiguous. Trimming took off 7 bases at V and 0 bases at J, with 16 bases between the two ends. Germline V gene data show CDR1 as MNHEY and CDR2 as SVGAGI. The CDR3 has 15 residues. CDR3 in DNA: TGTGCCAGCAAGACCACAGCTAAAGCCTCCTACGAGCAGTACTTC. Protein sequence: CASKTTAKASYEQYF.

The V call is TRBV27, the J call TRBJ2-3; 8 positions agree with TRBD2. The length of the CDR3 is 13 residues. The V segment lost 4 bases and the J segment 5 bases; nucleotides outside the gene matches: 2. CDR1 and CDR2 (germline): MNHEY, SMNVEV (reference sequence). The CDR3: CASSSREGDTQYF. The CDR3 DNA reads TGTGCCAGCAGTTCACGGGAGGGAGATACGCAGTATTTT.

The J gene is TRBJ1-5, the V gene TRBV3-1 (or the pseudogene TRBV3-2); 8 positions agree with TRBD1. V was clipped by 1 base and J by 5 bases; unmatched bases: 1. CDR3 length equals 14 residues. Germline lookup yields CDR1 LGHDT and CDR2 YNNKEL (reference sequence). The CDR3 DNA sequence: TGTGCCAGCAGCCAAGGCAGGGGGCATCAGCCCCAGCATTTT. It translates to CASSQGRGHQPQHF.

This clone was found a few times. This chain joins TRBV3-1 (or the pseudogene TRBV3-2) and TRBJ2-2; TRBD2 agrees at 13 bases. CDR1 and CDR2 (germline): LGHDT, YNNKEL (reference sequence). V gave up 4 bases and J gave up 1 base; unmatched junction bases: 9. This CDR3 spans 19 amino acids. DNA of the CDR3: TGTGCCAGCAGCCTAGGACTAGCGGGAGTATTTGGGAACACCGGGGAGCTGTTTTTT. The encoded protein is CASSLGLAGVFGNTGELFF.

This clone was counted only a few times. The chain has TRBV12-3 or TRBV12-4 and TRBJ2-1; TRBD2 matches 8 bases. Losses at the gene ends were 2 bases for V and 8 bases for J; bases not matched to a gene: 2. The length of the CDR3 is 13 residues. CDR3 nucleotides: TGTGCCAGCAGTTTACTAGCGGGTTATGAGCAGTTCTTC. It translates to CASSLLAGYEQFF.

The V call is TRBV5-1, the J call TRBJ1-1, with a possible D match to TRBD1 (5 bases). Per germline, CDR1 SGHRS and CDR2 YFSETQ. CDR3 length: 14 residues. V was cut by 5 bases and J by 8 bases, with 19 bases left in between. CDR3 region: CASREYRDLKEAFF. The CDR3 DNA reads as TGCGCCAGCAGAGAATACCGGGACTTGAAAGAAGCTTTCTTT.

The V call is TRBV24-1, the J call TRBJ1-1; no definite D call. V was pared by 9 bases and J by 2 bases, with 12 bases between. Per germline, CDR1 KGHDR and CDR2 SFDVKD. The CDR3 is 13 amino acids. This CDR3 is CATALSGNTEAFF. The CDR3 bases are TGTGCCACCGCCCTTTCTGGCAACACTGAAGCTTTCTTT.

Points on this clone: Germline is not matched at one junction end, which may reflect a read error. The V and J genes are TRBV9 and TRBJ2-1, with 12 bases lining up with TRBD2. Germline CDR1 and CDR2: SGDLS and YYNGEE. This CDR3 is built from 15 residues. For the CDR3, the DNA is TGTGCCAGTAGCGCTAGCGGGAGGGTCCACAATGAGCAGTTCTTC. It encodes CASSASGRVHNEQFF. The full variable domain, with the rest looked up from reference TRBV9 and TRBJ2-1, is DSGVTQTPKHLITATGQRVTLRCSPRSGDLSVYWYQQSLDQGLQFLIQYYNGEERAKGNILERFSAQQFPDLHSELNLSSLELGDSALYFCASSASGRVHNEQFFGPGTRLTVL.

The chain's CDR3 is CAWSSRDNSPLHF. In nucleotides, the CDR3 is TGTGCCTGGAGTTCGAGGGATAATTCACCCCTCCACTTT. The chain joins TRBV30 to TRBJ1-6; D not certain. This CDR3 spans 13 amino acids. Germline CDR1 reads GTSNPN; CDR2 reads SVGIG (reference sequence). Trimming cost V 2 bases and J 5 bases, with 7 bases left between them.

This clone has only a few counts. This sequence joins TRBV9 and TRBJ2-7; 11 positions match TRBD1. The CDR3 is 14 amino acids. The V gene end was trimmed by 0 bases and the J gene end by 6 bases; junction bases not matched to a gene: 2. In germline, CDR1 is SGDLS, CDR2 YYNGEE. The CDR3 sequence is CASSVAGQGGEQYF. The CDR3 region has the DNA TGTGCCAGCAGCGTAGCGGGACAGGGGGGCGAGCAGTACTTC.

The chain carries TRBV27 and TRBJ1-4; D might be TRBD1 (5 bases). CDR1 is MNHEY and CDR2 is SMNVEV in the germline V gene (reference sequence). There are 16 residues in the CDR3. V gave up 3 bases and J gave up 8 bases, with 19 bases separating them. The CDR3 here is CASSLRGEGWGEKLFF. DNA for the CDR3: TGTGCCAGCAGTTTGCGGGGGGAGGGTTGGGGAGAAAAACTGTTTTTT.

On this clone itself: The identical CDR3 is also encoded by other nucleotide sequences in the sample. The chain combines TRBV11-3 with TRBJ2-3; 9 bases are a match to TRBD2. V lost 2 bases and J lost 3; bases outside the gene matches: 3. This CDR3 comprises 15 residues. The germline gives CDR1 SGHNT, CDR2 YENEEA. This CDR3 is CASSLTSGSTDTQYF. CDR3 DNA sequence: TGTGCCAGCAGCTTAACTAGCGGGTCGACAGATACGCAGTATTTT.

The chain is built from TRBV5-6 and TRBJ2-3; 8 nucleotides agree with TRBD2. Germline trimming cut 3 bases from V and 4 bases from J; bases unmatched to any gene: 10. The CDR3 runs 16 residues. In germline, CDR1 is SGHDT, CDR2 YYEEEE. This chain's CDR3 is CASSYDPGLGSDTQYF. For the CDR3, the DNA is TGTGCCAGCAGCTATGATCCGGGACTAGGATCAGATACGCAGTATTTT.

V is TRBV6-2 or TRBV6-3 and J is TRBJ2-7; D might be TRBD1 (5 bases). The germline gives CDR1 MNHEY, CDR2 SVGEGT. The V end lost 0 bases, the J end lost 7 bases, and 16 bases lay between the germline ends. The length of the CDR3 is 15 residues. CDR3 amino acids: CASSYSGPVWNEQYF. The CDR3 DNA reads TGTGCCAGCAGTTACTCGGGGCCGGTTTGGAATGAGCAGTACTTC.

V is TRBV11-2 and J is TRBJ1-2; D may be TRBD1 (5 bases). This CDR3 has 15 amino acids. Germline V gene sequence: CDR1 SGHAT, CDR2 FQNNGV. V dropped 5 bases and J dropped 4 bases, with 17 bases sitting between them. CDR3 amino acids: CASSRRGDGSYGYTF. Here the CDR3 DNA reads TGTGCCAGCAGCCGGCGGGGGGACGGGAGCTATGGCTACACCTTC.

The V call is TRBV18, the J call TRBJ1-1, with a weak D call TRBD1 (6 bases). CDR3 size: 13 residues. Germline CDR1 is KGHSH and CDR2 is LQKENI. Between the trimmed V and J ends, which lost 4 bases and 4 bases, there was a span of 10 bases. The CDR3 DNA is TGTGCCAGCTCACGTTTGGGGGCCACTGAAGCTTTCTTT. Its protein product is CASSRLGATEAFF.

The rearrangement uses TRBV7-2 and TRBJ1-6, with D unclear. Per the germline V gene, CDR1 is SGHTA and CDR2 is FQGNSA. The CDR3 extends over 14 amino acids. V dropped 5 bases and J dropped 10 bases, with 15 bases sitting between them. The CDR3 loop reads CASSPFSAKSPLHF. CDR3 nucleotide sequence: TGTGCCAGCAGCCCCTTTTCCGCGAAATCACCCCTCCACTTT.

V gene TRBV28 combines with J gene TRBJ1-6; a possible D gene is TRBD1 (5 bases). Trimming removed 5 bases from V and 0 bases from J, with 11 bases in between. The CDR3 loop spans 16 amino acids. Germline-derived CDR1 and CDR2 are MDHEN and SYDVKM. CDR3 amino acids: CASSDSQGSYNSPLHF. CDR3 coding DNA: TGTGCCAGCAGTGACTCTCAGGGCTCCTATAATTCACCCCTCCACTTT.

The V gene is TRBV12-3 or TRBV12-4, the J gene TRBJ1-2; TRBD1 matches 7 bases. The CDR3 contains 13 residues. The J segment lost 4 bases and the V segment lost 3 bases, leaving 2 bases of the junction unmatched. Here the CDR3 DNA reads TGTGCCAGCAGTTTTGACAGGGCCTATGGCTACACCTTC. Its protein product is CASSFDRAYGYTF.

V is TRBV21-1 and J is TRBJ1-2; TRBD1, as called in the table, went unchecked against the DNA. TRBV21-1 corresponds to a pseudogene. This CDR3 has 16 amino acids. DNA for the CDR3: TGTGCCAGCAGCGCCCCCGGGACAGGCGTCCACTATGGCTACACCTTC. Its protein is CASSAPGTGVHYGYTF.

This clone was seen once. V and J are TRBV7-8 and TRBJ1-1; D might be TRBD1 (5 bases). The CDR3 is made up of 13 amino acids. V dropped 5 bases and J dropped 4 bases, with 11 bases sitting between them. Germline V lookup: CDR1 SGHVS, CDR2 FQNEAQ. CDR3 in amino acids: CASSERQITEAFF. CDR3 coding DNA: TGTGCCAGCAGCGAGCGACAGATCACTGAAGCTTTCTTT. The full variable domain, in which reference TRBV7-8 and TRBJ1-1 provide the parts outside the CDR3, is GAGVSQSPRYKVAKRGQDVALRCDPISGHVSLFWYQQALGQGPEFLTYFQNEAQLDKSGLPSDRFFAERPEGSVSTLKIQRTQQEDSAVYLCASSERQITEAFFGQGTRLTVV.

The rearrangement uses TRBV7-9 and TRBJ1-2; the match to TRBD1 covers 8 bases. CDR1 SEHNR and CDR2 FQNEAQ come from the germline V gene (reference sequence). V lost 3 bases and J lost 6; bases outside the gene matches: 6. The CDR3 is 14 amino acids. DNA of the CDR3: TGTGCCAGCAGCTTGGGAGGACAGGGCGATGGCTACACCTTC. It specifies CASSLGGQGDGYTF.

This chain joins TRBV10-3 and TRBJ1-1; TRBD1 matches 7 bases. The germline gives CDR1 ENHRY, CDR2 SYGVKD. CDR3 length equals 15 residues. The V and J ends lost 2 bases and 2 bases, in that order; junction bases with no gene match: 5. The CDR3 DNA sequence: TGTGCCATCAGTGAGCCCGGGACAGAAAACACTGAAGCTTTCTTT. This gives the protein CAISEPGTENTEAFF.